A single sample gave rise to the 8 T cell receptor beta chains below, sequenced in a study of T cells after yellow fever vaccination. TCRdb re-analysed the 5' RACE reads in MiXCR, keeping a single row per CDR3 protein. The sample has under 95,000 distinct CDR3 sequences, around 7.8% seen once. The specimen was CD8+ T cells sorted from PBMCs, collected 10 days after the first yellow fever vaccination. The receptors originated from a man between 18 and 29 years old who received the YFV17D yellow fever vaccine.

This chain joins TRBV29-1 and TRBJ2-7; no clear D. The CDR3 length is 14 residues. Germline V gene data show CDR1 as SQVTM and CDR2 as ANQGSEA. Trimming took off 7 bases at V and 2 bases at J, with 18 bases between the two ends. In nucleotides, the CDR3 is TGCAGCGCCACGGACCGCGGTTGGCCCTACGAGCAGTACTTC. Protein product: CSATDRGWPYEQYF.

The chain has TRBV10-3 and TRBJ2-6; 8 bases are a match to TRBD1. The CDR3 runs to 18 residues. Looked up from germline, CDR1 is ENHRY and CDR2 is SYGVKD. CDR3 sequence: CTLSYKTGAISGANVLTF. The CDR3 nucleotides are TGTACCCTCAGTTATAAGACAGGGGCTATATCTGGGGCCAACGTCCTGACTTTC.

The chain combines TRBV19 with TRBJ1-5; TRBD1 matches 7 bases. The CDR3 totals 15 residues. Germline CDR1 is LNHDA and CDR2 is SQIVND (reference sequence). V gave up 5 bases and J gave up 0 bases; unmatched junction bases: 4. The CDR3 bases are TGTGCCAGTAGTCGGGACAGAGGTAGCAATCAGCCCCAGCATTTT. This encodes CASSRDRGSNQPQHF.

This clonotype was seen many times. This chain joins TRBV4-2 and TRBJ2-5; TRBD1 matches 7 bases. This CDR3 spans 14 amino acids. V was pared by 8 bases and J by 5 bases, with 11 bases of the junction left unmatched. Per germline, CDR1 LGHNA and CDR2 YNFKEQ. CDR3 nucleotide sequence: TGTGCCAGCGCCCAGGGACAGAGGGGGGAGACCCAGTACTTC. It yields the protein CASAQGQRGETQYF.

This clonotype has ten or more counts. The chain recombines TRBV6-2 or TRBV6-3 with TRBJ2-1; no reliable D call. Germline CDR1 MNHEY, CDR2 SVGEGT. Between the trimmed V and J ends, which lost 2 bases and 7 bases, there was a span of 18 bases. This CDR3 is 16 amino acids long. The CDR3 reads CASSYGLLGLPNEQFF. The CDR3, as DNA: TGTGCCAGCAGTTACGGTTTACTCGGGCTACCAAATGAGCAGTTCTTC.

A few counts support this clonotype. This chain links TRBV10-3 with TRBJ1-5; D is ambiguous. Trimming removed 3 bases at V and 4 bases at J, with 7 bases between. The CDR3 spans 13 residues. Germline V lookup: CDR1 ENHRY, CDR2 SYGVKD. CDR3 in amino acids: CAISDRTNQPQHF. CDR3 in DNA: TGTGCCATCAGTGATAGGACTAATCAGCCCCAGCATTTT.

CDR3: CASTGGVSPYNEQFF. Written as DNA, the CDR3 is TGTGCCAGCACTGGCGGAGTTTCCCCCTACAATGAGCAGTTCTTC. The rearrangement uses TRBV7-9 and TRBJ2-1; no firm D call. V lost 7 bases to trimming and J lost 2 bases, with 15 bases between them. Germline CDR1 is SEHNR and CDR2 is FQNEAQ (reference sequence). The CDR3 spans 15 residues.

This clonotype was recorded many times. This rearrangement joins TRBV11-2 to TRBJ2-7; 9 bases align to TRBD1. The V gene's germline CDR1 is SGHAT and CDR2 FQNNGV. This CDR3 region has 14 residues. V shed 3 bases, J shed 2 bases, and the junction held 2 bases outside the gene matches. The chain's CDR3 is CASSLTGGAYEQYV. The CDR3 DNA follows: TGTGCCAGCAGCTTGACAGGGGGTGCCTACGAGCAGTACGTC.